Described below is a single TCR beta chain sequence and its context. What it binds is not known. This entry belongs to a study of T cell responses to AZD1222 COVID-19 vaccine. Study-level results: Most donors were white British, females outnumbered males, and clonal diversity was possibly underestimated. The peak T cell response came first, and repertoires were sampled only after it.

The V end was cut by 4 bases, the J end by 3 bases, with 22 bases between. The CDR3 covers 18 residues. Germline CDR1 reads MNHEY; CDR2 reads SMNVEV (reference sequence). Method: immunoSEQ multiplex PCR; TCRdb's copy keeps in-frame clones and lacks some. The sample lists fewer than 200,000 clones, approximately 90% occurring once. The TCR sequence derives from an adult who received the AZD1222 COVID-19 vaccine. The V call is TRBV27, the J call TRBJ2-1, with a tentative D call TRBD2 (6 bases). The sample here was peripheral blood, taken 28 days after the second AZD1222 dose. The CDR3 sequence is CASSSWEQKGGGYNEQFF. Here the CDR3 DNA reads TGTGCCAGCAGTTCGTGGGAGCAGAAGGGAGGAGGCTACAATGAGCAGTTCTTC.